The 25 T cell receptor beta chains below were found in one sample sequenced in a study of T cells in Graves' hyperthyroidism and ophthalmopathy. There were TCR beta CDR3 regions amplified from RNA transcripts. HTBI primers were employed in a first-round RT-PCR of the TCR CDR3. TCRdb re-analysed the multiplex PCR reads in MiXCR, keeping a single row per CDR3 protein. The sample shows a few hundred thousand distinct CDR3 sequences, more than 15% of them seen only once. Material for sequencing was blood. These receptor sequences come from a woman under 30 with Graves' hyperthyroidism.

This clonotype has at least ten counts. The V gene is TRBV13, the J gene TRBJ2-5; a weak D match, TRBD1 (6 bases). The CDR3 loop spans 16 amino acids. Trimming removed 0 bases from V and 5 bases from J, with 16 bases in between. Germline V gives CDR1 PRHDT, CDR2 FYEKMQ (reference sequence). CDR3 in amino acids: CASSLGEDRFFETQYF. DNA of the CDR3: TGTGCCAGCAGCTTAGGAGAAGACAGGTTTTTCGAGACCCAGTACTTC.

The chain recombines TRBV29-1 with TRBJ1-2, with 10 bases that match TRBD1. The V and J ends lost 6 bases and 6 bases, in that order; junction bases with no gene match: 10. The germline V gene has CDR1 SQVTM and CDR2 ANQGSEA. The CDR3 extends over 14 amino acids. CDR3 DNA sequence: TGCAGCGTACTTCGCGGGACAGGGGCGGATGGCTACACCTTC. It is translated as CSVLRGTGADGYTF. The whole variable domain, remainder taken from reference TRBV29-1 and TRBJ1-2, is SAVISQKPSRDICQRGTSLTIQCQVDSQVTMMFWYRQQPGQSLTLIATANQGSEATYESGFVIDKFPISRPNLTFSTLTVSNMSPEDSSIYLCSVLRGTGADGYTFGSGTRLTVV.

This clonotype was found a few times. The chain recombines TRBV7-9 with TRBJ1-2; perhaps TRBD1 as D (5 bases). V was trimmed by 1 base and J by 4 bases, leaving 13 bases between them. Germline loops: CDR1 SEHNR, CDR2 FQNEAQ (reference sequence). The CDR3 sequence is 15 residues long. The CDR3 coding sequence is TGTGCCAGCAGCTTAGGTCAGGGCCTGGCCTATGGCTACACCTTC. Translated, it gives CASSLGQGLAYGYTF.

J is TRBJ1-6 and V is TRBV3-1; D is perhaps TRBD1 (6 bases). This CDR3 spans 15 amino acids. V lost 7 bases, J lost 7 bases, and 17 bases lay in between. Germline V lookup: CDR1 LGHDT, CDR2 YNNKEL (reference sequence). In DNA form, the CDR3 reads TGTGCCAGCAAGGAGGCAGGGGCCCGAAATTCACCCCTCCACTTT. This gives the protein CASKEAGARNSPLHF.

This clonotype was observed a handful of times. V and J are TRBV13 and TRBJ1-2; no firm D call. The CDR3 sequence is 18 residues long. V lost 5 bases, J lost 0 bases, and 22 bases lay in between. Looked up from germline, CDR1 is PRHDT and CDR2 is FYEKMQ (reference sequence). Here the CDR3 DNA reads TGTGCCAGCAGCCTGCCTCCCCAGGCCAACGCTTCTAACTATGGCTACACCTTC. Protein: CASSLPPQANASNYGYTF.

This clonotype was counted many times. The V call is TRBV7-2, the J call TRBJ2-3; 8 bases agree with TRBD2. The V gene's germline CDR1 is SGHTA and CDR2 FQGNSA. The CDR3 is 19 amino acids. After removal of 2 bases from V and 2 bases from J, the junction contained 15 bases not matched to a gene. The CDR3, as DNA: TGTGCCAGCAGCTTAAGGCCTAGCGGGTGGCTACGAACCACAGATACGCAGTATTTT. It specifies CASSLRPSGWLRTTDTQYF.

This clonotype has ten or more counts. The rearrangement uses TRBV2 and TRBJ2-5, with D hard to call. This CDR3 has 14 residues. Germline lookup yields CDR1 SNHLY and CDR2 FYNNEI. V lost 5 bases and J 7 bases, leaving 17 bases between the germline ends. The CDR3, as DNA: TGTGCCAGCAGTCAAAACGCGTACGCGACGACCCAGTACTTC. It translates to CASSQNAYATTQYF.

In this sample, this clonotype turned up many times. DNA of the CDR3: TGTGCCAGCAGTTACTCGGGCCGCGGGGACTATGGCTACACCTTC. Translation: CASSYSGRGDYGYTF. The chain combines TRBV6-5 with TRBJ1-2; no firm D call. Germline V lookup: CDR1 MNHEY, CDR2 SVGAGI. There are 15 residues in the CDR3. The V end was cut by 0 bases, the J end by 3 bases, with 11 bases between.

This clonotype was counted many times. The gene calls are TRBV19 and TRBJ2-1; TRBD2 matches 10 bases. The V gene's germline CDR1 is LNHDA and CDR2 SQIVND (reference sequence). The trim removed 5 bases at V and 5 bases at J, leaving 12 bases unmatched. The length of the CDR3 is 17 residues. In DNA, the CDR3 is TGTGCCAGTAGTTCAAGTCAACTAGCGGGGATCCACAATGAGCAGTTCTTC. Its translation is CASSSSQLAGIHNEQFF.

The chain couples TRBV7-9 to TRBJ2-7; 12 bases map to TRBD1. The CDR3 is 19 amino acids. Germline-derived CDR1 and CDR2 are SEHNR and FQNEAQ (reference sequence). V was pared by 0 bases and J by 2 bases, with 11 bases of the junction left unmatched. DNA for the CDR3: TGTGCCAGCAGCTTAGCTCGCGGGACAGGGGGCTTTTCCGCCTACGAGCAGTACTTC. Protein product: CASSLARGTGGFSAYEQYF.

The CDR3 here is CASSQVSTVAGYEQYF. Here the CDR3 DNA reads TGTGCCAGCAGCCAAGTGTCGACGGTCGCAGGGTACGAGCAGTACTTC. V is TRBV4-2 and J is TRBJ2-7; tentative D call: TRBD1 (5 bases). CDR1 and CDR2 (germline): LGHNA, YNFKEQ. The CDR3 covers 16 residues. V gave up 1 base and J gave up 4 bases, with 17 bases separating them.

This clonotype was counted many times. The CDR3 sequence: CASSGPGQGISDTEAFF. CDR3 DNA: TGTGCCAGCTCAGGACCGGGACAGGGGATTTCGGACACTGAAGCTTTCTTT. This rearrangement joins TRBV18 to TRBJ1-1; 10 bases are shared with TRBD1. V was pared by 5 bases and J by 3 bases, with 12 bases of the junction left unmatched. Germline CDR1 KGHSH, CDR2 LQKENI. The CDR3 has 17 residues.

This clonotype was recorded many times. The chain couples TRBV27 to TRBJ1-2; TRBD1 matches 7 bases. Germline V CDR1 and CDR2: MNHEY, SMNVEV (reference sequence). The CDR3 is 17 residues long. J lost 3 bases, V lost 0 bases, and 10 bases had no gene match. The CDR3 region is CASSLSPMGTADYGYTF. The DNA of the CDR3 is TGTGCCAGCAGTTTATCCCCGATGGGGACAGCTGACTATGGCTACACCTTC.

Only a few counts were recorded for this clonotype. This chain joins TRBV7-2 and TRBJ1-2; no definite D call. The CDR3 length is 13 residues. The V gene's germline CDR1 is SGHTA and CDR2 FQGNSA. The germline V and J ends were trimmed by 3 bases and 7 bases, with 12 bases remaining between them. The CDR3 region has the DNA TGTGCCAGCAGCTTGTCCAGGTTTGGTGGCTACACCTTC. Its protein is CASSLSRFGGYTF.

This chain uses TRBV20-1 with TRBJ2-1; TRBD1 agrees at 10 bases. The germline gives CDR1 DFQATT, CDR2 SNEGSKA (reference sequence). J lost 6 bases, V lost 7 bases, and 9 bases had no gene match. This CDR3 has 14 residues. The chain's CDR3 is CSVSGQGSGNEQFF. CDR3 sequence (DNA): TGCAGTGTGTCGGGACAGGGGTCGGGCAATGAGCAGTTCTTC.

This clonotype appeared many times. This chain joins TRBV20-1 and TRBJ2-1; D gene ambiguous. From germline, CDR1 is DFQATT and CDR2 SNEGSKA (reference sequence). V was clipped by 6 bases and J by 10 bases, with 13 bases between them. CDR3 length equals 11 residues. CDR3 region: CSAPRVWEQFF. The CDR3 region has the DNA TGCAGTGCACCTAGGGTGTGGGAGCAGTTCTTC.

J is TRBJ2-5 and V is TRBV28; 8 nucleotides align to TRBD1. The CDR3 length is 16 residues. V was pared by 5 bases and J by 3 bases, with 11 bases of the junction left unmatched. CDR1 is MDHEN, CDR2 SYDVKM, per germline. The CDR3, as DNA: TGTGCCAGCAGTGGTCCTAGGACAGGGAACGAAGAGACCCAGTACTTC. Translating it yields CASSGPRTGNEETQYF.

The chain uses TRBV14 and TRBJ1-3; 7 nucleotides align to TRBD1. The CDR3 runs 13 residues. The ends lost 0 bases at V and 9 bases at J; junction bases unmatched: 2. Germline CDR1 is SGHDN and CDR2 is FVKESK. In DNA, the CDR3 is TGTGCCAGCAGCCAAGATCAGGGGGTCACCATATATTTT. This encodes CASSQDQGVTIYF.

There are a few counts of this clonotype. The rearrangement uses TRBV7-9 and TRBJ2-2, with 8 bases identical to TRBD1. The germline CDR1 and CDR2 sequences are SEHNR and FQNEAQ (reference sequence). This CDR3 has 17 amino acids. The V and J ends lost 1 base and 5 bases, in that order; junction bases with no gene match: 9. The CDR3 bases are TGTGCCAGCAGCTTAGTACCCGCCAGGGGGCTGACCGGGGAGCTGTTTTTT. This gives the protein CASSLVPARGLTGELFF. Full variable domain (remainder filled in from reference TRBV7-9 and TRBJ2-2): DTGVSQNPRHKITKRGQNVTFRCDPISEHNRLYWYRQTLGQGPEFLTYFQNEAQLEKSRLLSDRFSAERPKGSFSTLEIQRTEQGDSAMYLCASSLVPARGLTGELFFGEGSRLTVL.

The chain has TRBV5-4 and TRBJ2-7; 8 nucleotides line up with TRBD1. CDR1 and CDR2 from the germline V gene are SGHNT and YYREEE (reference sequence). J gave up 2 bases and V 3 bases, and 13 bases lay outside the gene matches. The length of the CDR3 is 17 residues. CDR3 in DNA: TGTGCCAGCAGCTATTATCCAGGGGGCGCAAAACCCTACGAGCAGTACTTC. Amino acid sequence: CASSYYPGGAKPYEQYF.

This clonotype was seen only a few times. The chain joins TRBV7-3 to TRBJ2-1, with D possibly matching TRBD1 (5 bases). Germline CDR1 and CDR2: SGHTA and FQGTGA. This CDR3 region has 22 residues. Trimming removed 2 bases from V and 5 bases from J, with 34 bases in between. The CDR3 protein is CASSLFGFPGRPSFNRNNEQFF. The CDR3 DNA sequence: TGTGCCAGCAGCTTATTTGGTTTTCCAGGGCGGCCCTCGTTTAACCGAAACAATGAGCAGTTCTTC. The full variable domain, in which reference TRBV7-3 and TRBJ2-1 provide the parts outside the CDR3, is GAGVSQTPSNKVTEKGKYVELRCDPISGHTALYWYRQSLGQGPEFLIYFQGTGAADDSGLPNDRFFAVRPEGSVSTLKIQRTERGDSAVYLCASSLFGFPGRPSFNRNNEQFFGPGTRLTVL.

This clonotype was counted many times. This chain connects TRBV7-2 to TRBJ2-5; 8 bases are shared with TRBD1. Germline CDR1 is SGHTA and CDR2 is FQGNSA. CDR3 length equals 14 residues. V shed 5 bases, J shed 9 bases, and the junction held 11 bases outside the gene matches. The CDR3 loop is CASSTPGGREAQYF. In nucleotides, the CDR3 is TGTGCCAGCAGCACCCCAGGGGGCAGGGAGGCCCAGTACTTC.

CDR3 in DNA: TGTGCCAGCAGTTCTATTACACGCGAAAAACTGTTTTTT. Translation: CASSSITREKLFF. V and J are TRBV28 and TRBJ1-4, with D unclear. Per germline, CDR1 MDHEN and CDR2 SYDVKM. Trimming removed 4 bases from V and 8 bases from J, with 11 bases in between. The length of the CDR3 is 13 residues.

Points on this clonotype: Given a much more abundant clone one base away, this may be a read error. DNA of the CDR3: TGCAGCATCCACGGGACCGGGATCAGCTCCTACGAGCAGTACTTC. Protein: CSIHGTGISSYEQYF. The chain carries TRBV29-1 and TRBJ2-7, with D possibly being TRBD1 or TRBD2 (5 bases each). V dropped 8 bases and J dropped 0 bases, with 20 bases sitting between them. Germline values: CDR1 SQVTM, CDR2 ANQGSEA. This CDR3 has 15 amino acids.

The sample holds many counts of this clonotype. The rearrangement links TRBV20-1 to TRBJ2-1, with a possible D match to TRBD2 (6 bases). V was shortened by 8 bases and J by 4 bases, with 18 bases between the two germline ends. The CDR3 has 14 amino acids. Germline V lookup: CDR1 DFQATT, CDR2 SNEGSKA (reference sequence). CDR3 sequence (DNA): TGCAGTTCTACCTCCGGGACTGCTTACAATGAGCAGTTCTTC. Protein sequence: CSSTSGTAYNEQFF.